This TCR beta chain comes out of a study of blood T cell repertoires in COVID-19. The wider study: COVID-19 samples collected from the United States, Italy and Spain covered acute and convalescent phases.

The V and J ends lost 1 base and 6 bases, in that order; junction bases with no gene match: 5. Germline CDR1 and CDR2: MDHEN and SYDVKM. CDR3 size: 15 residues. Under the authors' procedure: For nucleated cells, counts were estimated from reference gene primer amplification. Here immunoSEQ multiplex PCR was the method, and the copy in TCRdb shows in-frame clones only, minus some. The V and J calls and clone size are taken from that table; D and trimming were inferred from the DNA. The data contain more than 300,000 clones, approximately 90% of them seen just once; the ten biggest clones take up 0.9% to 1.5%.

Source material: PBMCs or T cells enriched from blood (not recorded which). The TCR comes from a woman younger than 30 who had recovered from COVID-19. The chain carries TRBV28 and TRBJ1-2, with TRBD1 matching 10 bases. The CDR3 coding sequence is TGTGCCAGCAGTTTATTGAGACAGGGGGCTGATGGCTACACCTTC. It is translated as CASSLLRQGADGYTF.